Listed below are T cell receptor beta chains from one sample, sequenced in a study of T cell repertoires in cytomegalovirus infection. Each CDR3 protein gets one entry after TCRdb re-called the reads with MiXCR. The data show 200,000 to 300,000 distinct CDR3 sequences, 5% to 8.5% seen once. Sequences were obtained from PBMCs. These receptors were obtained from a human donor in good health (CMV status not recorded). Some clones in this sample may be carry-over from other donors' samples. Both conserved end residues are part of each CDR3. D genes are given only for firm matches. Rows may omit the clone size; those that give it use once, few, many or a size class.

cdr3_length: 14; clone_size: many; d_call: TRBD2; v_call: TRBV29-1; j_call: TRBJ2-3; cdr3_nt: TGCAGCGTCGGGAGGGGGGGGGCAGCAGATACGCAGTATTTT; cdr3_aa: CSVGRGGAADTQYF
cdr3_length: 14; clone_size: many; d_call: NA; v_call: TRBV7-2; j_call: TRBJ2-5; cdr3_nt: TGTGCCAGCAGCCTCCTCGGCGTCGAAGAGACCCAGTACTTC; cdr3_aa: CASSLLGVEETQYF
cdr3_length: 12; clone_size: many; d_call: NA; v_call: TRBV7-2; j_call: TRBJ2-3; cdr3_nt: TGTGCCAGCAGCCCCCCCCAGGATACGCAGTATTTT; cdr3_aa: CASSPPQDTQYF
cdr3_length: 16; clone_size: many; d_call: NA; v_call: TRBV7-2; j_call: TRBJ1-2; cdr3_nt: TGTGCCAGCAGTTTCCCGGGGACCCGGGGCCTTTATGGCTACACCTTC; cdr3_aa: CASSFPGTRGLYGYTF
cdr3_length: 11; clone_size: many; d_call: NA; v_call: TRBV30; j_call: TRBJ2-7; cdr3_nt: TGTGCCTGGAGTGGCAGCTACGAGCAGTACTTC; cdr3_aa: CAWSGSYEQYF
cdr3_length: 15; clone_size: NA; d_call: TRBD1; v_call: TRBV30; j_call: TRBJ1-1; cdr3_nt: TGTGCCTGGACTCGTGAGGGGGCTAGGGACACTGAAGCTTTCTTT; cdr3_aa: CAWTREGARDTEAFF
cdr3_length: 13; clone_size: NA; d_call: TRBD2; v_call: TRBV20-1; j_call: TRBJ2-3; cdr3_nt: TGCAGTGCTAGAACTAGCGGAAGAGATACGCAGTATTTT; cdr3_aa: CSARTSGRDTQYF
cdr3_length: 17; clone_size: few; d_call: TRBD1; v_call: TRBV2; j_call: TRBJ2-5; cdr3_nt: TGTGCCAGCAGTAAACCCCGGGACAGGGTTGGCCAAGAGACCCAGTACTTC; cdr3_aa: CASSKPRDRVGQETQYF
cdr3_length: 13; clone_size: many; d_call: NA; v_call: TRBV7-9; j_call: TRBJ2-7; cdr3_nt: TGTGCCAGCAGCCCCGCCGGGTTTCACGAGCAGTACTTC; cdr3_aa: CASSPAGFHEQYF
cdr3_length: 14; clone_size: many; d_call: TRBD1; v_call: TRBV29-1; j_call: TRBJ2-1; cdr3_nt: TGCAGCGTAGGACAGGGGTCGGCTTACAATGAGCAGTTCTTC; cdr3_aa: CSVGQGSAYNEQFF
cdr3_length: 16; clone_size: NA; d_call: TRBD1; v_call: TRBV28; j_call: TRBJ1-1; cdr3_nt: TGTGCCAGCACTACTAATCCGGGACAGGGGAGCACTGAAGCTTTCTTT; cdr3_aa: CASTTNPGQGSTEAFF
cdr3_length: 14; clone_size: many; d_call: NA; v_call: TRBV7-2; j_call: TRBJ1-5; cdr3_nt: TGTGCCAGCAGCTTAAAGTCGGGGACCCAGCCCCAGCATTTT; cdr3_aa: CASSLKSGTQPQHF
cdr3_length: 15; clone_size: many; d_call: TRBD2; v_call: TRBV7-2; j_call: TRBJ2-1; cdr3_nt: TGTGCCAGCAGCTTTCTAGCGGGGGTCTACAATGAGCAGTTCTTC; cdr3_aa: CASSFLAGVYNEQFF
cdr3_length: 15; clone_size: NA; d_call: NA; v_call: TRBV30; j_call: TRBJ1-2; cdr3_nt: TGTGCCTGGAGTCTTAAGATCGGGGGCAACTATGGCTACACCTTC; cdr3_aa: CAWSLKIGGNYGYTF
cdr3_length: 12; clone_size: many; d_call: NA; v_call: TRBV29-1; j_call: TRBJ1-1; cdr3_nt: TGCAGCGTTGCCGGGGATCGCACTGAAGCTTTCTTT; cdr3_aa: CSVAGDRTEAFF
cdr3_length: 13; clone_size: many; d_call: NA; v_call: TRBV12-3/TRBV12-4; j_call: TRBJ2-7; cdr3_nt: TGTGCCAGCAGCCTCGGAGCAGTCTACGAGCAGTACTTC; cdr3_aa: CASSLGAVYEQYF
cdr3_length: 14; clone_size: many; d_call: NA; v_call: TRBV28; j_call: TRBJ2-7; cdr3_nt: TGTGCCAGCAGTCCCTGGACAGACTCCTACGAGCAGTACTTC; cdr3_aa: CASSPWTDSYEQYF
cdr3_length: 14; clone_size: many; d_call: NA; v_call: TRBV12-3/TRBV12-4; j_call: TRBJ1-1; cdr3_nt: TGTGCCAGCAGCCGCACTGGGCAGGGCCTTGTAGCTTTCTTT; cdr3_aa: CASSRTGQGLVAFF
cdr3_length: 12; clone_size: many; d_call: NA; v_call: TRBV19; j_call: TRBJ2-5; cdr3_nt: TGTGCCAGTTCGACGGGTAGGGAGACCCAGTACTTC; cdr3_aa: CASSTGRETQYF
cdr3_length: 15; clone_size: many; d_call: NA; v_call: TRBV5-5; j_call: TRBJ1-4; cdr3_nt: TGTGCCAGCAGCTTGGAGGGTACAACTAATGAAAAACTGTTTTTT; cdr3_aa: CASSLEGTTNEKLFF
cdr3_length: 14; clone_size: NA; d_call: NA; v_call: TRBV4-1; j_call: TRBJ1-6; cdr3_nt: TGCGCCAGCAGCCAGCAGTCCTATAATTCACCCCTCCACTTT; cdr3_aa: CASSQQSYNSPLHF
cdr3_length: 14; clone_size: few; d_call: NA; v_call: TRBV12-3/TRBV12-4; j_call: TRBJ1-1; cdr3_nt: TGTGCCAGCAGTTTAGGGCAGACGGGCACTGAAGCTTTCTTT; cdr3_aa: CASSLGQTGTEAFF
cdr3_length: 16; clone_size: many; d_call: NA; v_call: TRBV20-1; j_call: TRBJ1-3; cdr3_nt: TGCAGTGCTAGCGCCCCTACCGCGAGCTCTGGAAACACCATATATTTT; cdr3_aa: CSASAPTASSGNTIYF
cdr3_length: 14; clone_size: many; d_call: NA; v_call: TRBV19; j_call: TRBJ2-1; cdr3_nt: TGTGCCAGTAGTATGGGGCAGCGAGGCAATGAGCAGTTCTTC; cdr3_aa: CASSMGQRGNEQFF
cdr3_length: 13; clone_size: many; d_call: NA; v_call: TRBV15; j_call: TRBJ1-2; cdr3_nt: TGTGCCACCAGCGAGCCGGGAAACTATGGCTACACCTTC; cdr3_aa: CATSEPGNYGYTF
cdr3_length: 15; clone_size: many; d_call: NA; v_call: TRBV2; j_call: TRBJ2-5; cdr3_nt: TGTGCCAGCAGATGGACAGGCCCGGGAGGAGAGACCCAGTACTTC; cdr3_aa: CASRWTGPGGETQYF
cdr3_length: 14; clone_size: many; d_call: NA; v_call: TRBV28; j_call: TRBJ1-4; cdr3_nt: TGTGCCAGCAGTTTACCGTCAACTAATGAAAAACTGTTTTTT; cdr3_aa: CASSLPSTNEKLFF